This is a list of T cell receptor beta chains from one sample in a study of cytomegalovirus exposure and HLA in healthy donors. Data came from immunoSEQ multiplex PCR; TCRdb stores just in-frame clones and leaves some out. The table lists about 250,000 clones, approximately 84% of them singletons, with approximately 12% in the top ten. Sequences were obtained from PBMCs. These receptors were obtained from a man younger than 30 in good health and CMV-seropositive. CDR3s include the opening cysteine and the closing phenylalanine or tryptophan. A D gene is named only where the DNA matches it firmly. Clone size is not always given. Where it is, it says once, few, many or a class for expanded clones.

few	.	TRBV6-6	TRBJ1-2	CASRTGANYGYTF	TGTGCCAGCAGGACTGGCGCTAACTATGGCTACACCTTC
.	.	TRBV28	TRBJ1-1	CASSFGRLGNTEAFF	TGTGCCAGCAGTTTTGGTCGTCTAGGTAACACTGAAGCTTTCTTT
few	.	TRBV6-1	TRBJ1-5	CASSVRRRQPQHF	TGTGCCAGCAGTGTACGCCGGCGTCAGCCCCAGCATTTT
.	TRBD1	TRBV4-2	TRBJ1-1	CASSQPELGTGFTEAFF	TGTGCCAGCAGCCAACCTGAGCTCGGGACAGGGTTCACTGAAGCTTTCTTT
.	.	TRBV5-6	TRBJ2-5	CASSLSLAMHYQETQYF	TGTGCCAGCAGCTTGTCTCTAGCGATGCATTACCAAGAGACCCAGTACTTC
.	.	TRBV28	TRBJ1-1	CASRNQVWDTEAFF	TGTGCCAGCAGAAACCAGGTTTGGGACACTGAAGCTTTCTTT
.	.	TRBV7-2	TRBJ2-3	CASSLGGEDTQYF	TGTGCCAGCAGCTTAGGAGGGGAAGATACGCAGTATTTT
once	TRBD1	TRBV6-1	TRBJ2-7	CASSEMGDRYEQYF	TGTGCCAGCAGTGAAATGGGGGACAGGTACGAGCAGTACTTC
.	.	TRBV2	TRBJ1-5	CASSTGNSNQPQHF	TGTGCCAGCAGTACAGGTAATAGCAATCAGCCCCAGCATTTT
.	.	TRBV27	TRBJ1-1	CASSVGGSTNTEAFF	TGTGCCAGCAGTGTAGGCGGATCAACAAACACTGAAGCTTTCTTT
.	.	TRBV6-1	TRBJ2-5	CASSEAGRVRATQYF	TGTGCCAGCAGTGAAGCGGGACGGGTCCGGGCGACCCAGTACTTC
.	TRBD1	TRBV4-1	TRBJ2-7	CASSLRGQGEYEQYF	TGCGCCAGCAGCCTGAGGGGACAGGGTGAGTACGAGCAGTACTTC
.	.	TRBV15	TRBJ1-5	CATSRDSSNQPQHF	TGTGCCACCAGCAGAGATAGTAGCAATCAGCCCCAGCATTTT
.	.	TRBV12-5	TRBJ2-7	CASGLVRGQGTSEQYF	TGTGCTAGTGGTTTGGTACGGGGCCAAGGGACGAGCGAGCAGTACTTC
.	.	TRBV25-1	TRBJ2-7	CASSADGDEQYF	TGTGCCAGCAGTGCGGACGGGGACGAGCAGTACTTC
.	.	TRBV4-1	TRBJ2-7	CASSQLGINTYERYF	TGCGCCAGCAGCCAATTAGGGATCAATACTTACGAGCGGTACTTC
.	TRBD1	TRBV4-1	TRBJ1-5	CASSLRQGFNQPQHF	TGCGCCAGCAGCCTCCGACAGGGCTTCAATCAGCCCCAGCATTTT
.	TRBD1	TRBV6-5	TRBJ2-7	CASEEDRGNYEQYF	TGTGCCAGCGAGGAGGACAGGGGAAACTACGAGCAGTACTTC
few	.	TRBV6-1	TRBJ2-2	CASSRTGTTGELFF	TGTGCCAGCAGTCGAACGGGGACCACCGGGGAGCTGTTTTTT
.	.	TRBV6-5	TRBJ1-2	CASSYSNKHGYTF	TGTGCCAGCAGTTACTCGAATAAGCATGGCTACACCTTC
.	.	TRBV4-2	TRBJ2-1	CASSQDGSLSSYNEQFF	TGTGCCAGCAGCCAAGATGGGTCTCTAAGCTCCTACAATGAGCAGTTCTTC
.	.	TRBV5-8	TRBJ2-6	CASSPWPRGDLNVLTF	TGTGCCAGCAGCCCCTGGCCCAGGGGGGACCTCAACGTCCTGACTTTC
.	.	TRBV19	TRBJ2-6	CASSIWGAGANVLTF	TGTGCCAGTAGTATCTGGGGAGCTGGGGCCAACGTCCTGACTTTC
.	.	TRBV28	TRBJ2-7	CASSSRYEQYF	TGTGCCAGCAGTTCCAGATACGAGCAGTACTTC
.	.	TRBV5-4	TRBJ2-1	CASSLGGVRGNEQFF	TGTGCCAGCAGCTTGGGTGGGGTGCGTGGGAATGAGCAGTTCTTC
.	.	TRBV10-3	TRBJ2-1	CAISESDEQFF	TGTGCCATCAGTGAAAGCGATGAGCAGTTCTTC